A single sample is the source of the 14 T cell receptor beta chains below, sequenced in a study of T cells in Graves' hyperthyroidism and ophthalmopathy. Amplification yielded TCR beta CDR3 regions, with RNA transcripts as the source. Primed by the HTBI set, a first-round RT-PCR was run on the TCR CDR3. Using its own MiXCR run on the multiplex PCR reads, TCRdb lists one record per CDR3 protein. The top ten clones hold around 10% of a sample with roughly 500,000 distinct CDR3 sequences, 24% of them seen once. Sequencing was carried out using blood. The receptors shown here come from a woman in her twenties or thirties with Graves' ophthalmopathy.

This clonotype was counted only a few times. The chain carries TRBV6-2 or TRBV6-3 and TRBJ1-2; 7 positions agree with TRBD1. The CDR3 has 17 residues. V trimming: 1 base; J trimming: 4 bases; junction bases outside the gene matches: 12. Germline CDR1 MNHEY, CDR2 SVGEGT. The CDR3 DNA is TGTGCCAGCAGTTACTTCGTCCGGGACAGAGCCTTCTATGGCTACACCTTC. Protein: CASSYFVRDRAFYGYTF.

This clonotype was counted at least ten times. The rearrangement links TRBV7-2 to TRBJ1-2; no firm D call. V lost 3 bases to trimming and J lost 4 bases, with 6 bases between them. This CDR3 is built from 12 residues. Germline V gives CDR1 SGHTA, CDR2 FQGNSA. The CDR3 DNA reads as TGTGCCAGCAGCTTTCTGGGCTATGGCTACACCTTC. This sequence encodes CASSFLGYGYTF.

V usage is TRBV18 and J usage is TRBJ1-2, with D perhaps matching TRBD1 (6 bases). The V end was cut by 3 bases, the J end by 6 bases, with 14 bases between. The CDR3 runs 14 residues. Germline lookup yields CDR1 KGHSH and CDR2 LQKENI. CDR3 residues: CASSPIRDTDGYTF. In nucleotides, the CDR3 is TGTGCCAGCTCACCGATCCGGGACACCGATGGCTACACCTTC.

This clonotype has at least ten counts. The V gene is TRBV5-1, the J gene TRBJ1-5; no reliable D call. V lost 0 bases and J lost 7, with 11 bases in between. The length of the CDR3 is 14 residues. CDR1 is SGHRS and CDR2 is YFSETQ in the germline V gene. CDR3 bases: TGCGCCAGCAGCTTGGCCCCAGACGGCCAGCCCCAGCATTTT. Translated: CASSLAPDGQPQHF.

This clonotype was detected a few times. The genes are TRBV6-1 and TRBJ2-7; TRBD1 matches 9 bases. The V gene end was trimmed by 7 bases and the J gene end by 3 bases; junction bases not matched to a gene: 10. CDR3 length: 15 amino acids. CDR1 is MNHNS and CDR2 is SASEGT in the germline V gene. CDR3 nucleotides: TGTGCCAGCATAGAGGGGGGACAGGGAAGCTACGAGCAGTACTTC. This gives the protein CASIEGGQGSYEQYF.

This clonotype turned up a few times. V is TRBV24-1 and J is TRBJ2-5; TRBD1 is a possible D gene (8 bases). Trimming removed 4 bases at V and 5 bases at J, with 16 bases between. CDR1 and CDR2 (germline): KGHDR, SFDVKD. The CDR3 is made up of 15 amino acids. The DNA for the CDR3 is TGTGCCACCAGTGACCCTGGACAGGGAGGGGAGACCCAGTACTTC. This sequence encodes CATSDPGQGGETQYF.

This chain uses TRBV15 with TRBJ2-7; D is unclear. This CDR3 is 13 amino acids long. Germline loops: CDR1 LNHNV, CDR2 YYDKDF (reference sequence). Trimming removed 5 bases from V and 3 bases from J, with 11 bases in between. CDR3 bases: TGTGCCACCAGCTCCCTAGACCTCTACGAGCAGTACTTC. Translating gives CATSSLDLYEQYF.

The CDR3 nucleotides read TGTGCCAGCAGTGACCCACGGGCGGAGGAGACCCAGTACTTC. It encodes CASSDPRAEETQYF. This chain joins TRBV6-4 and TRBJ2-5; D unclear. CDR3 length: 14 residues. V shed 2 bases and J shed 5 bases, with 12 bases lying between them. Germline V gene sequence: CDR1 MRHNA, CDR2 SNTAGT.

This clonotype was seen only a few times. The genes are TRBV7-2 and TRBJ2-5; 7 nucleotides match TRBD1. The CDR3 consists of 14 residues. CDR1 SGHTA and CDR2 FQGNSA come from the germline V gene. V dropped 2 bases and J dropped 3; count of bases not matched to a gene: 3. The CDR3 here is CASSLYGQEETQYF. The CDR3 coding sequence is TGTGCCAGCAGCTTATATGGACAGGAAGAGACCCAGTACTTC.

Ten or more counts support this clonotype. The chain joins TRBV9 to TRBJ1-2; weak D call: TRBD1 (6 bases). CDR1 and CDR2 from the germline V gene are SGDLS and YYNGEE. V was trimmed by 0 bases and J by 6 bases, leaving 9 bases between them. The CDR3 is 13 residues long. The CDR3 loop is CASSVGAGDGYTF. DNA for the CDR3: TGTGCCAGCAGCGTAGGAGCAGGGGATGGCTACACCTTC.

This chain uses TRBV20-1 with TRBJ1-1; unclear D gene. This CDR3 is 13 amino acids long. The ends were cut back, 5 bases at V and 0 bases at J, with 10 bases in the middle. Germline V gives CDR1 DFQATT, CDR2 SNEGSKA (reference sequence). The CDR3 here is CSAPSRVNTEAFF. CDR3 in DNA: TGCAGTGCTCCCTCCCGGGTGAACACTGAAGCTTTCTTT.

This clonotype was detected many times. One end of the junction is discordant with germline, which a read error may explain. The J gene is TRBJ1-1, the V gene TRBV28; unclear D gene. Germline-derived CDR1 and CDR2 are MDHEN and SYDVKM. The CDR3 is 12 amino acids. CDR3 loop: CASGLNRILGVF. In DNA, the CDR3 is TGTGCCAGCGGGCTTAACCGGATCTTGGGAGTCTTT.

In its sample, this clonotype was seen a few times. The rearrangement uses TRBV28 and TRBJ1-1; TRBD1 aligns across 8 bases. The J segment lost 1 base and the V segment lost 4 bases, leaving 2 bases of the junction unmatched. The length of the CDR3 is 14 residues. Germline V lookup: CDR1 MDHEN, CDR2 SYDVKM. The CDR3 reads CASSWGQENTEAFF. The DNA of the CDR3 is TGTGCCAGCAGTTGGGGACAGGAGAACACTGAAGCTTTCTTT.

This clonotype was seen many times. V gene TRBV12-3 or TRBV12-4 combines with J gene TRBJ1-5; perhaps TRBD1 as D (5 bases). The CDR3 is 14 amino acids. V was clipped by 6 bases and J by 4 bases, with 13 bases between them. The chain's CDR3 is CASSPTRGNQPQHF. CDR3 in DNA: TGTGCCAGCAGCCCCACGAGGGGAAATCAGCCCCAGCATTTT.